This T cell receptor (beta chain) was obtained from a study of OX40 agonist ivuxolimab in advanced cancers. Whole-study context: The study gave patients intravenous ivuxolimab at 0.01 to 10 mg/kg every 2 weeks. Males comprised 70% to 90% of the group, whose mean age was approximately 60 years (range 23 to 79).

TCRdb keeps only in-frame clones here, not all; method: immunoSEQ multiplex PCR. The profile shows some 72,000 clones, roughly 92% of them singletons. The V segment lost 4 bases and the J segment 8 bases; nucleotides outside the gene matches: 7. Germline V gene sequence: CDR1 PRHDT, CDR2 FYEKMQ (reference sequence). CDR3 length: 14 amino acids. The sequence derives from an adult with an advanced solid tumor such as melanoma, head and neck, liver or kidney cancer. The rearrangement links TRBV13 to TRBJ2-4, with TRBD1 identical over 8 bases. The sequenced sample was CD4+ or CD8+ T cells sorted from blood, obtained in a trial of the OX40 agonist ivuxolimab. Here the CDR3 DNA reads TGTGCCAGCAGCTCCGGACAGGGTCGCGACATTCAGTACTTC. The encoded protein is CASSSGQGRDIQYF.